The 18 T cell receptor beta chains in this list originate from one sample, sequenced in a study of T cells in women clearing cervical HPV infection. Libraries were prepared by immunoSEQ multiplex PCR; TCRdb keeps only in-frame clonotypes and omits some of them. The sample's table shows roughly 30,000 clones. The sample comprised blood buffy coat. The source of these receptors is a woman between 18 and 70 years old with a cervical HPV16 infection that either progressed to CIN3+ or cleared (not recorded which).

In regard to this clone: The read comes to an end 3 residues before the CDR3 does, leaving the germline J gene to fill in the end. V and J are TRBV4-2 and TRBJ2-5; 10 bases match TRBD2. V gave up 4 bases and J gave up 0 bases; unmatched junction bases: 8. The CDR3 runs to 17 residues. Germline CDR1 reads LGHNA; CDR2 reads YNFKEQ. CDR3 sequence: CASSRGLAESNQETQYF. The sequenced CDR3 bases are TGTGCCAGCAGCCGTGGACTAGCGGAGTCTAACCAAGAGACC.

In regard to this clone: The read finishes 3 residues shy of the CDR3 end, and the germline J gene is used to complete it. The chain carries TRBV5-4 and TRBJ1-6; D not certain. The CDR3 is made up of 15 amino acids. Per germline, CDR1 SGHNT and CDR2 YYREEE (reference sequence). Trimming took 3 bases from V and 9 from J, leaving 16 bases between them. The sequenced CDR3 bases are TGTGCCAGCAGCTCCCCCAGCAGCCCAGGTTCACCC. Translated, it gives CASSSPSSPGSP. The entire CDR3 protein is CASSSPSSPGSPLHF.

With regard to this clone: The sequenced fragment ends 3 residues before the CDR3 boundary, so the rest is inferred from the germline J gene. This chain links TRBV12-3 or TRBV12-4 with TRBJ1-1; 8 bases are a match to TRBD1. The V gene end was trimmed by 6 bases and the J gene end by 4 bases; junction bases not matched to a gene: 13. This CDR3 is built from 16 residues. The sequenced CDR3 bases are TGTGCCAGCAGACCGTCCGGACAGGGTAGAGGCACTGAA. Encoded protein: CASRPSGQGRGTE. The full CDR3 sequence reads CASRPSGQGRGTEAFF.

The part of the CDR3 DNA that was read is TGTGCCAGCGGTGGACGGGGGTCAAACGAA. Translating gives CASGGRGSNE. The whole CDR3 sequence reads CASGGRGSNEAFF. The chain employs TRBV2 and TRBJ1-1; D is perhaps TRBD1 (5 bases). The read ends 3 residues shy of where the CDR3 ends; the end is completed using the germline J gene. The CDR3 length is 13 residues. Per the germline V gene, CDR1 is SNHLY and CDR2 is FYNNEI.

Regarding this clone: The read terminates 3 residues before the CDR3 end, so the remaining end is supplied by the germline J gene. The chain joins TRBV7-2 to TRBJ1-1, with 8 nucleotides matching TRBD1. Unmatched junction bases numbered 4, after V lost 0 bases and J lost 7 bases. Germline V gives CDR1 SGHTA, CDR2 FQGNSA. The CDR3 consists of 14 residues. Incomplete CDR3 DNA: TGTGCCAGCAGCTTAGCCAGGGGGCCTTTTGAA. Its translation: CASSLARGPFE. The whole CDR3 sequence is CASSLARGPFEAFF.

As concerns this clone: The read falls 3 residues short of the CDR3 end, and the missing part is taken from the germline J gene. This chain connects TRBV5-1 to TRBJ2-7, with a tentative D call TRBD1 (6 bases). Trimming pared 0 bases from V and 3 bases from J, leaving 10 bases between. CDR3 size: 14 residues. The germline V gene has CDR1 SGHRS and CDR2 YFSETQ. CDR3 DNA (partial): TGCGCCAGCAGCTTGGAGGGACAACTCTACGAG. This codes for CASSLEGQLYE. The whole CDR3 protein reads CASSLEGQLYEQYF.

A remark on this clone: The read terminates 3 residues before the CDR3 end, so the remaining end is supplied by the germline J gene. V is TRBV5-5 and J is TRBJ2-3; D is undetermined. This CDR3 region has 13 residues. The V and J ends lost 0 bases and 4 bases respectively, with 6 bases between them. Germline CDR1 and CDR2: SGHKS and YYEKEE (reference sequence). The sequenced CDR3 bases are TGTGCCAGCAGCTTGGAGGCCTCAGATACG. As protein: CASSLEASDT. The whole CDR3 sequence is CASSLEASDTQYF.

A remark on this clone: The observed sequence ends 3 residues before the CDR3 terminus, with the missing tail filled in from the germline J gene. This chain joins TRBV5-4 and TRBJ2-1; 8 bases fit TRBD1. This CDR3 has 14 amino acids. Germline-derived CDR1 and CDR2 are SGHNT and YYREEE (reference sequence). Trimming took 4 bases from V and 5 from J; bases not matched to a gene: 5. Partial CDR3 DNA: TGTGCCAGCAGCCTGAAGGACAGGGACAATGAG. As protein: CASSLKDRDNE. The entire CDR3 reads CASSLKDRDNEQFF.

As regards this clone: The read is 3 residues too short to cover the CDR3 end, so that end is filled in from the germline J gene. The genes are TRBV6-1 and TRBJ1-3, with D possibly matching TRBD1 (5 bases). V was shortened by 4 bases and J by 3 bases, with 16 bases between the two germline ends. The CDR3 loop spans 16 amino acids. Germline CDR1 is MNHNS and CDR2 is SASEGT. CDR3 DNA, as far as it was read: TGTGCCAGCAGTGTCGGGGGGAAGGGGAATGGAAACACC. Its translation: CASSVGGKGNGNT. The CDR3, in full, reads CASSVGGKGNGNTIYF.

Turning to this clone: The read gets to within 3 residues of the CDR3 end, and the germline J gene fills in the rest. J is TRBJ2-4 and V is TRBV18; the D gene is possibly TRBD1 (5 bases). Germline V gene data show CDR1 as KGHSH and CDR2 as LQKENI. The CDR3 loop spans 15 amino acids. CDR3 region: CASSPPWSGRIGQYF. Incomplete CDR3 DNA: TGTGCCAGCTCACCACCATGGTCAGGGCGGATTGGT.

This CDR3 reads CASSPGGALVRLETQYF. CDR3 DNA, as far as it was read: TGTGCCAGCAGTCCCGGAGGGGCTCTAGTAAGGTTAGAGACC. The V gene is TRBV28, the J gene TRBJ2-5; the D gene is possibly TRBD2 (6 bases). The read terminates 3 residues before the CDR3 end, so the remaining end is supplied by the germline J gene. This CDR3 contains 17 residues. The V and J ends lost 5 bases and 4 bases respectively, with 23 bases between them. Germline CDR1 MDHEN, CDR2 SYDVKM.

As regards this clone: The read terminates 3 residues ahead of where the CDR3 ends, so the germline J gene completes it. This rearrangement joins TRBV7-2 to TRBJ2-5; the D is unclear. The V and J ends lost 1 base and 5 bases respectively, with 5 bases between them. The germline V gene has CDR1 SGHTA and CDR2 FQGNSA. This CDR3 comprises 12 residues. The part of the CDR3 DNA that was read is TGTGCCAGCAGCTTAGGGCGGGAGACC. It is translated as CASSLGRET. The full CDR3 is CASSLGRETQYF.

To note about this clone: The missing CDR3 end, 3 residues past where the read stops, is filled in from the germline J gene. V is TRBV7-9 and J is TRBJ2-2; TRBD1 agrees at 7 bases. Germline V lookup: CDR1 SEHNR, CDR2 FQNEAQ (reference sequence). CDR3 length: 15 residues. Trimming took 5 bases from V and 2 from J; bases not matched to a gene: 5. CDR3: CASSPGQTNTGELFF. CDR3 bases read: TGTGCCAGCAGCCCGGGACAGACTAACACCGGGGAG.

Notes on this clone: The read halts 3 residues ahead of the CDR3 end, with the missing end drawn from the germline J gene. The J gene is TRBJ1-3, the V gene TRBV30, with a tentative D call TRBD1 (6 bases). CDR1 and CDR2 from the germline V gene are GTSNPN and SVGIG (reference sequence). V was clipped by 2 bases and J by 4 bases, with 18 bases between them. CDR3 length: 16 residues. The CDR3 bases that were read are TGTGCCTGGAGTATCGTAAGGACAGCTAAAGGAAACACC. Protein product: CAWSIVRTAKGNT. The full CDR3 reads CAWSIVRTAKGNTIYF. The full variable domain, completed using reference TRBV30 and TRBJ1-3, is SQTIHQWPATLVQPVGSPLSLECTVEGTSNPNLYWYRQAAGRGLQLLFYSVGIGQISSEVPQNLSASRPQDRQFILSSKKLLLSDSGFYLCAWSIVRTAKGNTIYFGEGSWLTVV.

On this clone: The read falls 3 residues short of the CDR3 end, and the missing part is taken from the germline J gene. The V call is TRBV5-1, the J call TRBJ2-3; 13 nucleotides agree with TRBD2. With 3 bases clipped from V and 6 bases from J, the junction kept 13 bases outside the gene matches. CDR1 is SGHRS and CDR2 is YFSETQ in the germline V gene. The CDR3 length is 18 residues. CDR3 residues: CASSSGLAGAPGEDTQYF. The DNA read from the CDR3 is TGCGCCAGCAGCTCCGGACTAGCGGGGGCACCGGGGGAGGATACG.

As regards this clone: The read ends 3 residues before the CDR3 terminus; that terminus is restored from the germline J gene. This chain connects TRBV28 to TRBJ2-5; weak D call: TRBD1 (7 bases). The V gene lost 4 bases and the J gene lost 1 base, with 13 bases spanning the gap. From germline, CDR1 is MDHEN and CDR2 SYDVKM. The CDR3 contains 15 residues. This CDR3 is CASSSSGGLQETQYF. CDR3 DNA (partial): TGTGCCAGCAGTTCCTCAGGGGGACTCCAAGAGACC.

Notes on this clone: From the germline J gene comes the end of the CDR3, since the read stops 3 residues before it. The chain couples TRBV2 to TRBJ2-7, with D hard to call. The V and J ends lost 1 base and 3 bases respectively, with 7 bases between them. Germline values: CDR1 SNHLY, CDR2 FYNNEI. There are 13 residues in the CDR3. The CDR3 is CASSEGQSYEQYF. CDR3 DNA, as far as it was read: TGTGCCAGCAGTGAAGGGCAGAGCTACGAG. Filled out from reference TRBV2 and TRBJ2-7, the complete variable domain reads EPEVTQTPSHQVTQMGQEVILRCVPISNHLYFYWYRQILGQKVEFLVSFYNNEISEKSEIFDDQFSVERPDGSNFTLKIRSTKLEDSAMYFCASSEGQSYEQYFGPGTRLTVT.

Concerning this clone: The read gets to within 3 residues of the CDR3 end, and the germline J gene fills in the rest. This sequence joins TRBV12-3 or TRBV12-4 and TRBJ2-3; the match to TRBD1 covers 7 bases. This CDR3 has 14 residues. V dropped 6 bases and J dropped 2; count of bases not matched to a gene: 5. CDR3 amino acids: CASSPGGYTDTQYF. Incomplete CDR3 DNA: TGTGCCAGCAGCCCAGGGGGATACACAGATACG.